Described below is a single T cell receptor (beta chain) sequence and its context. This entry belongs to a study of control samples from healthy donors and cancer patients. Trimming removed 3 bases at V and 3 bases at J, with 5 bases between. Germline assignment: CDR1 GTSNPN and CDR2 SVGIG (reference sequence). The CDR3 totals 11 residues. The table came from immunoSEQ multiplex PCR; TCRdb's copy has only in-frame clones and leaves some out. The sample records about 140,000 clones, 80% to 90% being singletons. The clonotype originates from a woman aged 25 to 45 in good health. The V gene is TRBV30, the J gene TRBJ1-1; D remains ambiguous. Sequenced: blood. The chain's CDR3 is CAWRRDTEAFF. DNA of the CDR3: TGTGCCTGGAGAAGGGACACTGAAGCTTTCTTT.